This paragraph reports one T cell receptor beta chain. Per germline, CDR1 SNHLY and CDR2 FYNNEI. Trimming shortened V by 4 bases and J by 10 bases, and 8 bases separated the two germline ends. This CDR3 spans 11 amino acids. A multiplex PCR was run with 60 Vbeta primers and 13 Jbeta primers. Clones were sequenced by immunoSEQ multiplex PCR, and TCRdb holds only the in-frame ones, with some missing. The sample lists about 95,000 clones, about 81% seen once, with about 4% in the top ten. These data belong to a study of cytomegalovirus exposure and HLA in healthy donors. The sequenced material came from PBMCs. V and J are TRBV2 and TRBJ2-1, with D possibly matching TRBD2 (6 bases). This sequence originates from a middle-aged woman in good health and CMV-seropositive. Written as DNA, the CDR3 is TGTGCCAGCAGTGCTAGCGCCGAGCAGTTCTTC. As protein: CASSASAEQFF. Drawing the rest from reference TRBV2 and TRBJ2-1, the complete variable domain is EPEVTQTPSHQVTQMGQEVILRCVPISNHLYFYWYRQILGQKVEFLVSFYNNEISEKSEIFDDQFSVERPDGSNFTLKIRSTKLEDSAMYFCASSASAEQFFGPGTRLTVL.